A selection of T cell receptor beta chains follows, all from one sample in a study of T cell responses to AZD1222 COVID-19 vaccine. Generated by immunoSEQ multiplex PCR, the TCRdb table keeps only in-frame clones and is missing some. The repertoire holds around 190,000 clones, with around 92% as singletons. The sample here was peripheral blood, taken on day 0 of AZD1222 vaccination. The source is an adult in good health. Both conserved end residues are part of each CDR3. The D gene is left open where the match is weak. The listing skips clone size in some rows; elsewhere it reads once, few, many or a size class.

DNA: TGCGCCAGCAGCCAAGAGCAGGGTGCAACTAATGAAAAACTGTTTTTT; CDR3: CASSQEQGATNEKLFF; V: TRBV4-1; D: NA; J: TRBJ1-4; size: NA
DNA: TGTGCCAGCAGCCAAGATTCGGGGTGGACCCAGTACTTC; CDR3: CASSQDSGWTQYF; V: TRBV3-1/TRBV3-2; D: NA; J: TRBJ2-5; size: NA
DNA: TGTGCCAGCAGTTACTCGAATCGTCTCGCTGGAAACACCATATATTTT; CDR3: CASSYSNRLAGNTIYF; V: TRBV6-5; D: NA; J: TRBJ1-3; size: NA
DNA: TGTGCCAGCAGTTACTCGATATTGGCGGACAATTCACCCCTCCACTTT; CDR3: CASSYSILADNSPLHF; V: TRBV6-5; D: NA; J: TRBJ1-6; size: NA
DNA: TGTGCCAGCAGCATGAGGGGGCCTACTCAAGAGACCCAGTACTTC; CDR3: CASSMRGPTQETQYF; V: TRBV7-2; D: TRBD1; J: TRBJ2-5; size: NA
DNA: TGTGCCAGCAGCCCTCAAGCGGGTGAGCAGTACTTC; CDR3: CASSPQAGEQYF; V: TRBV7-9; D: NA; J: TRBJ2-7; size: few
DNA: TGTGCCAGCAGCTCGTCAAGTTCTGGCAATCAGCCCCAGCATTTT; CDR3: CASSSSSSGNQPQHF; V: TRBV7-2; D: NA; J: TRBJ1-5; size: NA
DNA: TGTGCCAGCAGCTTAGATGGGACAACGGATGAAGCTTTCTTT; CDR3: CASSLDGTTDEAFF; V: TRBV11-3; D: NA; J: TRBJ1-1; size: NA
DNA: TGTGCCAGCAGCTTGCAACCGGGACAGACGATGAACACTGAAGCTTTCTTT; CDR3: CASSLQPGQTMNTEAFF; V: TRBV7-3; D: TRBD1; J: TRBJ1-1; size: NA
DNA: TGCAGCGTCACTGACAGGGGAAGAAATGAAAAACTGTTTTTT; CDR3: CSVTDRGRNEKLFF; V: TRBV29-1; D: TRBD1; J: TRBJ1-4; size: NA
DNA: TGTGCCAGCCCACCCCCCGGCGGGGGGGATGGCTACACCTTC; CDR3: CASPPPGGGDGYTF; V: TRBV5-4; D: NA; J: TRBJ1-2; size: NA
DNA: TGTGCCAGCAGCTTGCAGGGGAGCCGATTCAACTATGGCTACACCTTC; CDR3: CASSLQGSRFNYGYTF; V: TRBV7-9; D: NA; J: TRBJ1-2; size: few
DNA: TGCGCCAGCAGCTTGACAGGGGGGATCGGCACTGAAGCTTTCTTT; CDR3: CASSLTGGIGTEAFF; V: TRBV5-1; D: TRBD1; J: TRBJ1-1; size: NA
DNA: TGTGCCAGCAGCTTAGAAGGTGACTATGGCTACACCTTC; CDR3: CASSLEGDYGYTF; V: TRBV7-2; D: NA; J: TRBJ1-2; size: NA
DNA: TGTGCCAGCAGTTCCCCTGGACAGGCTAACACAGATACGCAGTATTTT; CDR3: CASSSPGQANTDTQYF; V: TRBV28; D: TRBD1; J: TRBJ2-3; size: NA
DNA: TGCGCCAGCAGCTCCAGGACCTACGAGCAGTACTTC; CDR3: CASSSRTYEQYF; V: TRBV4-1; D: NA; J: TRBJ2-7; size: once
DNA: TGCAGTGCTAGAGTTGCAGGTAGTTTCACCTTC; CDR3: CSARVAGSFTF; V: TRBV20-1; D: NA; J: TRBJ1-2; size: NA
DNA: TGTGCCATCAGCGACCAAGTAAGCGGGGGGGGAAGCACAGATACGCAGTATTTT; CDR3: CAISDQVSGGGSTDTQYF; V: TRBV10-3; D: TRBD2; J: TRBJ2-3; size: NA
DNA: TGTGCCAGCAGCCTGGACAGGGCAAGAAACAATTCACCCCTCCACTTT; CDR3: CASSLDRARNNSPLHF; V: TRBV5-4; D: TRBD1; J: TRBJ1-6; size: once
DNA: TGCGCCAGCAGCTTAGGGAACGACAGGCAATTCTACGAGCAGTACTTC; CDR3: CASSLGNDRQFYEQYF; V: TRBV5-1; D: NA; J: TRBJ2-7; size: NA
DNA: TGTGCCAGCAGCTTGGTTGGCAGAGCCTACGAGCAGTACTTC; CDR3: CASSLVGRAYEQYF; V: TRBV5-8; D: NA; J: TRBJ2-7; size: NA
DNA: TGTGCCAGCAGTGATAGCGGGGGGACGGAGACCCAGTACTTC; CDR3: CASSDSGGTETQYF; V: TRBV25-1; D: TRBD2; J: TRBJ2-5; size: NA
DNA: TGTGCCAGCAGCGTTGGGGTTAGCACAGATACGCAGTATTTT; CDR3: CASSVGVSTDTQYF; V: TRBV9; D: NA; J: TRBJ2-3; size: NA
DNA: TGTGCCAGCATGGGACTAGCGGGGGGGCACAATGAGCAGTTCTTC; CDR3: CASMGLAGGHNEQFF; V: TRBV2; D: TRBD2; J: TRBJ2-1; size: NA
DNA: TGTGCCAGCTCACTCCCTCCGGGAGAATATGGCTACACCTTC; CDR3: CASSLPPGEYGYTF; V: TRBV18; D: NA; J: TRBJ1-2; size: NA
DNA: TGTGCCAGCAGAACAGGGGGCACAGGAAACACCATATATTTT; CDR3: CASRTGGTGNTIYF; V: TRBV5-8; D: TRBD1; J: TRBJ1-3; size: few
DNA: TGTGCCAGCAGTACTCTGACAGGGGGGATCTATGGCTACACCTTC; CDR3: CASSTLTGGIYGYTF; V: TRBV27; D: TRBD1; J: TRBJ1-2; size: NA
DNA: TGTGCCACCAGTGATTGGACTACCTCGGGCACAGATACGCAGTATTTT; CDR3: CATSDWTTSGTDTQYF; V: TRBV24-1; D: NA; J: TRBJ2-3; size: NA
DNA: TGTGCCAGCAGGACAGGGGTTGGGAGCAATCAGCCCCAGCATTTT; CDR3: CASRTGVGSNQPQHF; V: TRBV2; D: TRBD1; J: TRBJ1-5; size: NA
DNA: TGTGCCAGCAGTTATTCGGGGCGCGGTTCACCCCTCCACTTT; CDR3: CASSYSGRGSPLHF; V: TRBV6-5; D: NA; J: TRBJ1-6; size: once
DNA: TGTGCCAGCAGCCCGGCCCTAGCGGGGGTTTCCTACGAGCAGTACTTC; CDR3: CASSPALAGVSYEQYF; V: TRBV7-2; D: TRBD2; J: TRBJ2-7; size: NA
DNA: TGTGCCAGCAGCTACGAACATAGGGCAATCTCCTACGAGCAGTACTTC; CDR3: CASSYEHRAISYEQYF; V: TRBV28; D: NA; J: TRBJ2-7; size: once